This TCR beta chain was obtained from a study of CD8+ T cells in alopecia areata. As for this clone: Its antigen is undetermined.

RNA extraction was followed by reverse transcription into cDNA, which acted as the sequencing template. Profiling relied on immunoSEQ multiplex PCR, and the TCRdb table lists in-frame clones only, not all of them. The sample shows about 140,000 clones, about two thirds of them seen only once. Study results and limitations: Possibly because of HLA-related factors, TCR sharing was less clear across patients than in mice.

Investigators sorted PBMCs to obtain both CD4+ and CD8+ T cells. Germline V gene data show CDR1 as SQVTM and CDR2 as ANQGSEA. Trimming cost V 8 bases and J 7 bases, with 14 bases left between them. The CDR3 loop spans 12 amino acids. Sequenced sample: CD8+ T cells sorted from blood. This receptor was identified in a human donor in good health. The chain has TRBV29-1 and TRBJ2-2; D ambiguous. The CDR3 sequence is CSLKGEFGELFF. The CDR3 DNA reads as TGCAGCCTTAAAGGAGAATTCGGGGAGCTGTTTTTT.